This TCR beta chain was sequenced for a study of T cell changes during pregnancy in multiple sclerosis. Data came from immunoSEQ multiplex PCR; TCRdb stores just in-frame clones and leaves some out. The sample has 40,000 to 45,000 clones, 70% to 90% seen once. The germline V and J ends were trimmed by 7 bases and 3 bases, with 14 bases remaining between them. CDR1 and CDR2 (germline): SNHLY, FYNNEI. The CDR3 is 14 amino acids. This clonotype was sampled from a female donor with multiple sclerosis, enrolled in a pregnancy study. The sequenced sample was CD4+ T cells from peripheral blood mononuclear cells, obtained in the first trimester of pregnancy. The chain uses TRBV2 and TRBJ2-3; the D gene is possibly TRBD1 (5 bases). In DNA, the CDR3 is TGTGCCAGCAACTTCAGGGCTCAGACAGATACGCAGTATTTT. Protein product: CASNFRAQTDTQYF.